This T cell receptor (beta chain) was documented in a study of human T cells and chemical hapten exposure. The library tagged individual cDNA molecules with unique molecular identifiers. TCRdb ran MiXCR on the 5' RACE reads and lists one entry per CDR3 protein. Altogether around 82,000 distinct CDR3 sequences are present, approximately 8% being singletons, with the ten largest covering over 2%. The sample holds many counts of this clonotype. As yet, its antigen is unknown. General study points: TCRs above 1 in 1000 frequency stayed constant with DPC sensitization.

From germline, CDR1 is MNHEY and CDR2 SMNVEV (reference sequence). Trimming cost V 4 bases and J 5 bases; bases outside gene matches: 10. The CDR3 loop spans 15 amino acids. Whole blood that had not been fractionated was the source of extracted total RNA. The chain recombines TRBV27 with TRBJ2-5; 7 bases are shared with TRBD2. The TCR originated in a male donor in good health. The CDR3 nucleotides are TGTGCCAGCAGTTCCCTGGCGGGAGCGTGGGAGACCCAGTACTTC. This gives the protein CASSSLAGAWETQYF.